This entry is about one TCR beta chain. Its antigen is undetermined. The CDR3 consists of 16 residues. V lost 0 bases and J 1 base, leaving 12 bases between the germline ends. CDR1 and CDR2 from the germline V gene are SGHRS and YFSETQ. This specimen belongs to a study of T cell responses to AZD1222 COVID-19 vaccine. The table came from immunoSEQ multiplex PCR; TCRdb's copy has only in-frame clones and leaves some out. The sample yields roughly 77,000 clones, 88% seen once. Points from the study as a whole: Clonal diversity was possibly underestimated, and white British individuals and females predominated among donors. The CD4 TCRs associated with vaccination extended across spike and predominated at 160-218 and 743-854.

The chain has TRBV5-1 and TRBJ2-3; D is ambiguous. Specimen: peripheral blood, collected on day 0 of MenACWY control vaccination. This TCR came from an adult in good health. The CDR3 region is CASSLEGRSGTDTQYF. In nucleotides, the CDR3 is TGCGCCAGCAGCTTGGAAGGGCGTTCTGGCACAGATACGCAGTATTTT.